Each of the 13 T cell receptor beta chains below was sequenced from the same sample in a study of T cell changes during pregnancy in multiple sclerosis. TCRdb keeps only in-frame clones here, not all; method: immunoSEQ multiplex PCR. This table holds almost 50,000 clones, roughly 92% found once. Sequencing used CD4+ T cells from peripheral blood mononuclear cells, obtained in the second trimester of pregnancy. The receptors here all came from a female donor in good health, enrolled as a control in a pregnancy study.

The chain has TRBV11-3 and TRBJ2-3; 8 positions agree with TRBD1. The J segment lost 3 bases and the V segment lost 6 bases, leaving 11 bases of the junction unmatched. CDR1 and CDR2 (germline): SGHNT, YENEEA. This CDR3 has 16 residues. CDR3 residues: CASSSSTGARTDTQYF. The DNA of the CDR3 is TGTGCCAGCAGTTCGTCGACAGGGGCTAGAACAGATACGCAGTATTTT.

This chain connects TRBV30 to TRBJ2-7; tentatively, D is TRBD2 (6 bases). Germline assignment: CDR1 GTSNPN and CDR2 SVGIG (reference sequence). The V and J ends lost 0 bases and 3 bases respectively, with 6 bases between them. CDR3 size: 12 residues. In DNA form, the CDR3 reads TGTGCCTGGAGTGTGGGACTCTACGAGCAGTACTTC. Translation gives CAWSVGLYEQYF.

The V and J genes are TRBV10-3 and TRBJ1-1, with TRBD1 identical over 7 bases. The germline V gene encodes CDR1 ENHRY and CDR2 SYGVKD. Trimming removed 10 bases from V and 2 bases from J; junction bases left unmatched: 10. CDR3 length equals 14 residues. In DNA form, the CDR3 reads TGTGCCAGCCATAGAACAGGGGAAAACACTGAAGCTTTCTTT. It encodes CASHRTGENTEAFF.

The chain has TRBV11-1 and TRBJ2-1; a weak D match, TRBD1 (6 bases). Germline loops: CDR1 SGHAT, CDR2 FQDESV (reference sequence). The CDR3 sequence is 15 residues long. V lost 2 bases and J lost 15, with 23 bases in between. The CDR3 loop reads CASSLLRADSPYGFF. The CDR3 coding sequence is TGTGCCAGCAGCTTACTTCGGGCGGACAGTCCTTATGGGTTCTTC.

The V call is TRBV5-6, the J call TRBJ1-3, with D tentatively TRBD1 (6 bases). The CDR3 contains 19 residues. Trimming took off 4 bases at V and 3 bases at J, with 26 bases between the two ends. Per germline, CDR1 SGHDT and CDR2 YYEEEE. The CDR3 coding sequence is TGTGCCAGCAGCGGACTGGCGGCAGGGACACCGGGAGGTGGAAACACCATATATTTT. Its translation: CASSGLAAGTPGGGNTIYF.

This chain uses TRBV6-6 with TRBJ2-5, with TRBD1 matching over 7 bases. Germline V lookup: CDR1 MNHNY, CDR2 SVGAGI (reference sequence). V lost 6 bases to trimming and J lost 2 bases; unmatched junction nucleotides: 9. CDR3 length: 15 residues. Written as DNA, the CDR3 is TGTGCCAGCAGGGACGCAGGGACAGATCAAGAGACCCAGTACTTC. It codes for CASRDAGTDQETQYF.

The chain carries TRBV5-5 and TRBJ1-2, with 8 positions matching TRBD1. The CDR3 is made up of 14 amino acids. Per the germline V gene, CDR1 is SGHKS and CDR2 is YYEKEE (reference sequence). V gave up 4 bases and J gave up 4 bases; unmatched junction bases: 6. The CDR3: CASSTSGTGYGYTF. CDR3 bases: TGTGCCAGCAGCACCTCCGGGACAGGCTATGGCTACACCTTC.

The rearrangement joins TRBV30 to TRBJ2-1; tentative D call: TRBD2 (7 bases). Trimming stripped 1 base from V and 2 bases from J, with 12 bases between. The V gene's germline CDR1 is GTSNPN and CDR2 SVGIG (reference sequence). The CDR3 runs 15 residues. The CDR3 here is CAWSEGGHPYNEQFF. CDR3 in DNA: TGTGCCTGGAGTGAGGGGGGGCACCCCTACAATGAGCAGTTCTTC.

The V call is TRBV7-3, the J call TRBJ2-1; 10 bases agree with TRBD2. The trim removed 4 bases at V and 5 bases at J, leaving 2 bases unmatched. There are 14 residues in the CDR3. Per the germline V gene, CDR1 is SGHTA and CDR2 is FQGTGA. CDR3 amino acids: CASSSSGGNNEQFF. DNA of the CDR3: TGTGCCAGCAGCTCTAGCGGGGGCAACAATGAGCAGTTCTTC.

V usage is TRBV19 and J usage is TRBJ2-7, with D possibly matching TRBD2 (5 bases). The CDR3 contains 14 residues. Germline CDR1 reads LNHDA; CDR2 reads SQIVND (reference sequence). Trimming cost V 3 bases and J 2 bases, with 11 bases left between them. The CDR3 nucleotides are TGTGCCAGTAGTATTGGACTTGCCGCCTACGAGCAGTACTTC. Translated: CASSIGLAAYEQYF.

The chain has TRBV6-4 and TRBJ2-2; 8 nucleotides match TRBD1. V lost 3 bases, J lost 2 bases, and 2 bases stayed unmatched. The CDR3 loop spans 15 amino acids. CDR1 is MRHNA, CDR2 SNTAGT, per germline. The CDR3 sequence: CASSEDRDNTGELFF. The CDR3 DNA reads TGTGCCAGCAGTGAGGACAGGGACAACACCGGGGAGCTGTTTTTT.

This chain joins TRBV7-2 and TRBJ2-1; 11 positions match TRBD2. The V gene's germline CDR1 is SGHTA and CDR2 FQGNSA. Trimming at V came to 4 bases and at J to 8 bases, leaving 7 bases not matched to a gene. This CDR3 comprises 15 residues. DNA for the CDR3: TGTGCCAGCAGCTCGGCCGGGACTAGCGGTTATGAGCAGTTCTTC. This translates into CASSSAGTSGYEQFF.

This clone has only one observation. The V call is TRBV9, the J call TRBJ2-1, with D unresolved. CDR1 and CDR2 from the germline V gene are SGDLS and YYNGEE. The CDR3 has 14 residues. V was cut by 0 bases and J by 6 bases, with 10 bases left in between. The CDR3: CASSVGGRGNEQFF. DNA for the CDR3: TGTGCCAGCAGCGTAGGTGGCCGAGGCAATGAGCAGTTCTTC.